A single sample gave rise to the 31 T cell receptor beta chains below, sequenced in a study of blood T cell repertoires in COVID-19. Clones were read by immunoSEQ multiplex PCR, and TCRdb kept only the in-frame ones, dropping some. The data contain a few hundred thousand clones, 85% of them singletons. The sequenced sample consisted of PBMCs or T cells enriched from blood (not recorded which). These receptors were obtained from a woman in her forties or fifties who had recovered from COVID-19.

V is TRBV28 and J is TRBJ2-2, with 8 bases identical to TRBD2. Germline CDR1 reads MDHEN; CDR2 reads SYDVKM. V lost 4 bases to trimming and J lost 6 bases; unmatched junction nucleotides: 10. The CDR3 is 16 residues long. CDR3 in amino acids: CASSSGLAVTPGELFF. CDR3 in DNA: TGTGCCAGCAGTTCAGGACTAGCAGTGACTCCCGGGGAGCTGTTTTTT.

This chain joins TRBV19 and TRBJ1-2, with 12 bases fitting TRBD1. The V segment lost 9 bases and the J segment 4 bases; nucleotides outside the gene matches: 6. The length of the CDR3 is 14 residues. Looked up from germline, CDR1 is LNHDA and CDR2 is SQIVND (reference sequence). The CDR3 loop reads CASRDRGRGYGYTF. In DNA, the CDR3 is TGTGCCAGCCGGGACAGGGGGCGAGGCTATGGCTACACCTTC.

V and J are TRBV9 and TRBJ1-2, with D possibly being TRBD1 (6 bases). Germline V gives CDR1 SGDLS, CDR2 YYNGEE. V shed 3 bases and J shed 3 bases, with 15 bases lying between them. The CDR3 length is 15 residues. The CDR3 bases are TGTGCCAGCAGCGGGACTGGACAGATGTACTATGGCTACACCTTC. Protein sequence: CASSGTGQMYYGYTF.

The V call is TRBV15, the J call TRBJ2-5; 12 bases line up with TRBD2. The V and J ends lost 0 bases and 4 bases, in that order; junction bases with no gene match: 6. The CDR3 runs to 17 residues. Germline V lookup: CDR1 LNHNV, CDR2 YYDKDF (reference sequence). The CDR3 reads CATSRDGGGLAGETQYF. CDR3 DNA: TGTGCCACCAGCAGAGATGGGGGGGGACTAGCGGGAGAGACCCAGTACTTC.

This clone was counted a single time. CDR3 bases: TGCGCCAGCAGCTCAAGACTAGCGGGAGTCGATACGCAGTATTTT. This codes for CASSSRLAGVDTQYF. The gene calls are TRBV5-1 and TRBJ2-3; TRBD2 aligns across 12 bases. The J segment lost 6 bases and the V segment lost 3 bases, leaving 5 bases of the junction unmatched. The germline V gene encodes CDR1 SGHRS and CDR2 YFSETQ. This CDR3 has 15 residues.

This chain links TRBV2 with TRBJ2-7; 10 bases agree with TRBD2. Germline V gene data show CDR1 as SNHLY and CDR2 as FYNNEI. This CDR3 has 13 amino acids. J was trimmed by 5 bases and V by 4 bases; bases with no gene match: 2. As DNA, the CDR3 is TGTGCCAGCAGTGCCAGCGGGAGGGACGAGCAGTACTTC. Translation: CASSASGRDEQYF.

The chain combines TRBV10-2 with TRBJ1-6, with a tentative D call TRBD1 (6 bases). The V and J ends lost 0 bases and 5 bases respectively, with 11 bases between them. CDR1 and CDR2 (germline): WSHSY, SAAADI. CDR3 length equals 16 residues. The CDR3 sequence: CASSESVQGNNSPLHF. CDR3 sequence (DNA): TGCGCCAGCAGTGAGTCGGTCCAGGGGAATAATTCACCCCTCCACTTT.

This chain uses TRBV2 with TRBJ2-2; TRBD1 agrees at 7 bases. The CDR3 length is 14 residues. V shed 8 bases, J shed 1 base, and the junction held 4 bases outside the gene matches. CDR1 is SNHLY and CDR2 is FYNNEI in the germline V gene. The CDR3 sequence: CASETGLNTGELFF. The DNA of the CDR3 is TGTGCCAGCGAGACAGGGCTGAACACCGGGGAGCTGTTTTTT.

CDR3 loop: CASSYGDRGSSPQHF. The CDR3 DNA reads as TGTGCCAGCAGTTATGGGGACAGGGGCTCATCGCCCCAGCATTTT. This chain joins TRBV6-5 and TRBJ1-5; 10 bases agree with TRBD1. Losses at the gene ends were 3 bases for V and 9 bases for J; bases not matched to a gene: 8. Germline V lookup: CDR1 MNHEY, CDR2 SVGAGI. The CDR3 loop spans 15 amino acids.

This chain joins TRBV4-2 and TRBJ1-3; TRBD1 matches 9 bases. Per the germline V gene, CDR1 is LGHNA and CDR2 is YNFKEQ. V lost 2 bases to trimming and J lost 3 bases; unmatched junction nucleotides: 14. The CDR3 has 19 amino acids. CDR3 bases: TGTGCCAGCAGCCAATCGAACCGTGGGACAGGGCCGTTTGGAAACACCATATATTTT. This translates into CASSQSNRGTGPFGNTIYF.

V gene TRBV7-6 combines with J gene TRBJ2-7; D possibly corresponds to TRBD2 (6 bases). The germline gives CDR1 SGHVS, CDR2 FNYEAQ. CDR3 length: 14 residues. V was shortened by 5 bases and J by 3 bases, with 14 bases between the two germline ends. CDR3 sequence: CASSPREDHYEQYF. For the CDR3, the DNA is TGTGCCAGCAGCCCGAGGGAGGACCACTACGAGCAGTACTTC. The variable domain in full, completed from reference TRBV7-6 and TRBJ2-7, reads GAGVSQSPRYKVTKRGQDVALRCDPISGHVSLYWYRQALGQGPEFLTYFNYEAQQDKSGLPNDRFSAERPEGSISTLTIQRTEQRDSAMYRCASSPREDHYEQYFGPGTRLTVT.

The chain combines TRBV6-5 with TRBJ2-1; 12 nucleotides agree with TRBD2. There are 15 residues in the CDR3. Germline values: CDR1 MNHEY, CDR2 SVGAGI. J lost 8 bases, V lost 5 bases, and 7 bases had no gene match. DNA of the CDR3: TGTGCCAGCAGTACGACGACTAGCGGGGGCGATGAGCAGTTCTTC. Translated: CASSTTTSGGDEQFF.

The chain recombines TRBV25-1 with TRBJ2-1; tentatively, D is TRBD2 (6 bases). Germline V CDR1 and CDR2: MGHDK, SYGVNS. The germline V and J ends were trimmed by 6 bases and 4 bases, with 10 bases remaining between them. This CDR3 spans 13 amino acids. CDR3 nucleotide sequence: TGTGCCAGCAGAAATAGCGGATACAATGAGCAGTTCTTC. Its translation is CASRNSGYNEQFF.

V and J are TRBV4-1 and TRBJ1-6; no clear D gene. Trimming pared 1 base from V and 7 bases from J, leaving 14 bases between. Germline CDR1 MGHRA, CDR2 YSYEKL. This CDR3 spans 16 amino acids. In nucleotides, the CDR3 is TGCGCCAGCAGCCAAGGCCCGGCCTCGGGGAATTCACCCCTCCACTTT. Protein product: CASSQGPASGNSPLHF.

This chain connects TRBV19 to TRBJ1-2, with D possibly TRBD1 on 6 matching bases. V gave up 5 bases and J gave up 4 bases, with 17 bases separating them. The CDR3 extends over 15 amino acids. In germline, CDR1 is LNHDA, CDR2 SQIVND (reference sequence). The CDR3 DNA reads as TGTGCCAGTAGTCGTAACGGACAGTCTCGCTATGGCTACACCTTC. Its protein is CASSRNGQSRYGYTF.

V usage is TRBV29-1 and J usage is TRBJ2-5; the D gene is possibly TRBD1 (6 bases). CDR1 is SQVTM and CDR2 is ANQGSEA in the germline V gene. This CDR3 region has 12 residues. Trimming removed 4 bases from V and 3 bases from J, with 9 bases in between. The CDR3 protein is CSVAQGEETQYF. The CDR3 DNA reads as TGCAGCGTTGCACAGGGAGAAGAGACCCAGTACTTC.

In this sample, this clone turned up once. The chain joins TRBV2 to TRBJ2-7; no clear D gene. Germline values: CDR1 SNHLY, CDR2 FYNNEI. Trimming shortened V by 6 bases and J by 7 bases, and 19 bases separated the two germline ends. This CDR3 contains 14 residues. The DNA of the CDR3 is TGTGCCAGCAGCCCGCCCGGGTATTTGGGTGAGCAGTACTTC. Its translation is CASSPPGYLGEQYF. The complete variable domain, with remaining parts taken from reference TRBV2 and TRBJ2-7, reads EPEVTQTPSHQVTQMGQEVILRCVPISNHLYFYWYRQILGQKVEFLVSFYNNEISEKSEIFDDQFSVERPDGSNFTLKIRSTKLEDSAMYFCASSPPGYLGEQYFGPGTRLTVT.

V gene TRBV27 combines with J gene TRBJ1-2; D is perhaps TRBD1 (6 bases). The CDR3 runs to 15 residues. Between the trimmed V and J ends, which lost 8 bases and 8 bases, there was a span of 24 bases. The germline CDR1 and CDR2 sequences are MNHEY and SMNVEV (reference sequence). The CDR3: CASLSLSSGVNGYTF. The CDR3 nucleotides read TGTGCCAGCTTATCACTTTCTTCAGGGGTGAACGGCTACACCTTC.

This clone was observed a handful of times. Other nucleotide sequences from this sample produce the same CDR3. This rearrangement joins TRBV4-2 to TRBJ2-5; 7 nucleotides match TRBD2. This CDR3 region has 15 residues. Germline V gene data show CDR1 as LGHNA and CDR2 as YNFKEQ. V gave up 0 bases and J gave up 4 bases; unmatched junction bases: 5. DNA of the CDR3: TGTGCCAGCAGCCAAGAGCGGGAGATTACAGAGACCCAGTACTTC. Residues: CASSQEREITETQYF.

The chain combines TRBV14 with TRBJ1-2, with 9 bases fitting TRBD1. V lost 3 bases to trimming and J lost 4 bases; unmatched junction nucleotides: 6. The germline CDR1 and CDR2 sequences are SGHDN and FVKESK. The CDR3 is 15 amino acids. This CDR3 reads CASSQRGQGGYGYTF. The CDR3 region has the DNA TGTGCCAGCAGCCAGCGGGGACAGGGAGGCTATGGCTACACCTTC.

CDR3 nucleotides: TGTGCCAGCAGTGTCTTCTACGAGCAGTACTTC. Its translation: CASSVFYEQYF. This chain uses TRBV25-1 with TRBJ2-7, with D hard to call. Germline loops: CDR1 MGHDK, CDR2 SYGVNS. This CDR3 spans 11 amino acids. V was pared by 4 bases and J by 3 bases, with 4 bases between.

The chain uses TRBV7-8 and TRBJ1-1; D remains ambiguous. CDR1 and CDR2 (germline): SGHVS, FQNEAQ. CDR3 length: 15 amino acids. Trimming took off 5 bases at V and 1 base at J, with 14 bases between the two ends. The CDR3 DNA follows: TGTGCCAGCAGCGCCCAAACAGAAACGAACACTGAAGCTTTCTTT. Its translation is CASSAQTETNTEAFF. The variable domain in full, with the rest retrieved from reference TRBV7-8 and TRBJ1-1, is GAGVSQSPRYKVAKRGQDVALRCDPISGHVSLFWYQQALGQGPEFLTYFQNEAQLDKSGLPSDRFFAERPEGSVSTLKIQRTQQEDSAVYLCASSAQTETNTEAFFGQGTRLTVV.

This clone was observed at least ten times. The CDR3 sequence is CASSHPRARGGYGYTF. The CDR3 nucleotides read TGCGCCAGCAGCCACCCCAGGGCTAGGGGAGGGTATGGCTACACCTTC. The chain has TRBV4-1 and TRBJ1-2, with D possibly TRBD1 on 5 matching bases. The CDR3 is 16 amino acids. Germline V CDR1 and CDR2: MGHRA, YSYEKL. Deletions cut 3 bases from V and 5 bases from J, with 19 bases between.

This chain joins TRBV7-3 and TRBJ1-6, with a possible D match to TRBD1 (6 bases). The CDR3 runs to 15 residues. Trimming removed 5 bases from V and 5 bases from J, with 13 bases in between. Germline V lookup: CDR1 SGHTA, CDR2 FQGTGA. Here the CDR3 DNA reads TGTGCCAGCAGCATCAAGGCAGGGGATAATTCACCCCTCCACTTT. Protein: CASSIKAGDNSPLHF.

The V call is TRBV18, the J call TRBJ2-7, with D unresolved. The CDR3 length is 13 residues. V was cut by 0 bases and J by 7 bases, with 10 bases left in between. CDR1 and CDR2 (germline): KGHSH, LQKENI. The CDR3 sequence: CASSPPVVEEQYF. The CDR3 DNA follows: TGTGCCAGCTCACCACCGGTCGTGGAGGAGCAGTACTTC.

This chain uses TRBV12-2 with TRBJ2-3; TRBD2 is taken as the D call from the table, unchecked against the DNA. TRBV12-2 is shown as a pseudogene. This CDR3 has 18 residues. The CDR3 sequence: CASRLALALADKTDTQYF. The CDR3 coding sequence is TGTGCAAGTCGCTTAGCGCTCGCACTAGCGGACAAAACAGATACGCAGTATTTT.

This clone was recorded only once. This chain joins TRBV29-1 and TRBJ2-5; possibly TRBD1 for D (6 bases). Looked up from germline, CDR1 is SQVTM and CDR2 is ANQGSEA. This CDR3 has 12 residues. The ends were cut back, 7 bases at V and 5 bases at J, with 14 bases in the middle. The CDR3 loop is CSAQGSWETQYF. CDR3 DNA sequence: TGCAGCGCCCAGGGGTCTTGGGAGACCCAGTACTTC.

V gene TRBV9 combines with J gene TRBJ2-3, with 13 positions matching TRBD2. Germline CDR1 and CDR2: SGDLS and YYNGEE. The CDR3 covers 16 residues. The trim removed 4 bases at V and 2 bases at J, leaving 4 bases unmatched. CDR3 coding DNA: TGTGCCAGCAGCACCGGGACTAGCGGGACCACAGATACGCAGTATTTT. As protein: CASSTGTSGTTDTQYF. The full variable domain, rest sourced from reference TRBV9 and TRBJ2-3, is DSGVTQTPKHLITATGQRVTLRCSPRSGDLSVYWYQQSLDQGLQFLIQYYNGEERAKGNILERFSAQQFPDLHSELNLSSLELGDSALYFCASSTGTSGTTDTQYFGPGTRLTVL.

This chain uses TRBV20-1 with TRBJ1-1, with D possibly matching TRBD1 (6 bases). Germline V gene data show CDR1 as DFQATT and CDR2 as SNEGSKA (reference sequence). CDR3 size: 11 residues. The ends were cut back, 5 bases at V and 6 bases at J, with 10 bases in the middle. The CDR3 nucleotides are TGCAGTGCTCAGGGGTACGCTGAAGCTTTCTTT. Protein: CSAQGYAEAFF.

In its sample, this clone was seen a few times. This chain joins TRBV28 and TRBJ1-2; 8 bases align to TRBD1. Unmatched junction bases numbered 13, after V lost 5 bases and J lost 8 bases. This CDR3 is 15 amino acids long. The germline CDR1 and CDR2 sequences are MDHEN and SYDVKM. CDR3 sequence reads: CASSPPIGQGQGYTF. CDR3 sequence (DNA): TGTGCCAGCAGTCCGCCAATCGGACAGGGCCAAGGCTACACCTTC.

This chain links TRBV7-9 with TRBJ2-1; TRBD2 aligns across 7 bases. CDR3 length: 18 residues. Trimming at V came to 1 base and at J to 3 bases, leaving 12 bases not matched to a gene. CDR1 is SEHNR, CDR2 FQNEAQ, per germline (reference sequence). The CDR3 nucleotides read TGTGCCAGCAGCTTAGGTCCGGCTAGCGGAGGAGTCTACAATGAGCAGTTCTTC. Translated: CASSLGPASGGVYNEQFF.